The T cell receptor (beta chain) under discussion was sequenced for a study of OX40 agonist ivuxolimab in advanced cancers. About the research overall: Three patients, one with hepatocellular carcinoma and two with cutaneous melanoma, achieved partial responses.

Findings and limits, study-wide: Determination of antigen specificity was not performed for the expanded peripheral T cells.

Germline loops: CDR1 SGDLS, CDR2 YYNGEE. V was clipped by 3 bases and J by 4 bases; unmatched bases: 4. This CDR3 has 14 amino acids. With regard to this clone: What it recognizes is unknown.

Libraries were prepared by immunoSEQ multiplex PCR; TCRdb keeps only in-frame clonotypes and omits some of them. Here the sample spans roughly 8,600 clones, about 81% being singletons. The chain is built from TRBV9 and TRBJ1-1; 9 bases agree with TRBD1. Sequenced material: CD4+ or CD8+ T cells sorted from blood, taken in a trial of the OX40 agonist ivuxolimab. This TCR derives from an adult with an advanced solid tumor such as melanoma, head and neck, liver or kidney cancer. CDR3 nucleotide sequence: TGTGCCAGCAGCGAGGGACAGGGTGCCACTGAAGCTTTCTTT. Amino acids: CASSEGQGATEAFF.